What follows are 5 T cell receptor beta chains derived from one specimen sequenced in a study of early T cells in non-severe SARS-CoV-2 infection. TCRdb redid the calling of the 5' RACE reads with MiXCR, one entry per CDR3 protein. The top ten hold 8% to 8.5% of the sample, which has some 80,000 distinct CDR3 sequences, about 9.4% seen once. The sample here was whole blood, taken at baseline. These receptors were obtained from an adult who was a healthcare worker with PCR-confirmed SARS-CoV-2 infection or an uninfected control (not recorded which).

This clonotype has more than one count but fewer than ten. The genes are TRBV7-8 and TRBJ2-7, with 11 bases identical to TRBD2. The germline gives CDR1 SGHVS, CDR2 FQNEAQ. The CDR3 sequence is 14 residues long. With V trimmed by 5 bases and J by 4 bases, 4 bases remained unmatched. The CDR3 DNA sequence: TGTGCCAGCAGCCCGGGACTAGCGGAATACGAGCAGTACTTC. The encoded protein is CASSPGLAEYEQYF.

This clonotype was recorded at least ten times. The CDR3 protein is CAINDGTYGYTF. For the CDR3, the DNA is TGTGCCATCAATGACGGGACTTATGGCTACACCTTC. The V and J genes are TRBV10-3 and TRBJ1-2; perhaps TRBD1 as D (5 bases). The V end lost 7 bases, the J end lost 5 bases, and 11 bases lay between the germline ends. This CDR3 contains 12 residues. Germline V gene data show CDR1 as ENHRY and CDR2 as SYGVKD.

This clonotype appeared many times. This rearrangement joins TRBV7-9 to TRBJ2-7; the match to TRBD2 covers 9 bases. Germline V gives CDR1 SEHNR, CDR2 FQNEAQ (reference sequence). There are 14 residues in the CDR3. V was clipped by 3 bases and J by 5 bases; unmatched bases: 5. The CDR3 DNA reads as TGTGCCAGCAGCTTGGTGTCTAGCGGGAACGAGCAGTACTTC. It encodes CASSLVSSGNEQYF.

The sample holds many counts of this clonotype. In DNA form, the CDR3 reads TGTGCCAGCACCTCTCAGGTCCTCGTACATGAGCAGTTCTTC. Amino acid sequence: CASTSQVLVHEQFF. The chain is built from TRBV5-5 and TRBJ2-1, with D uncertain. Trimming removed 6 bases at V and 8 bases at J, with 18 bases between. This CDR3 region has 14 residues. Germline CDR1 is SGHKS and CDR2 is YYEKEE (reference sequence).

This clonotype was seen repeatedly, ten times or more. The chain employs TRBV28 and TRBJ2-5; 8 nucleotides line up with TRBD1. The germline gives CDR1 MDHEN, CDR2 SYDVKM. CDR3 length: 16 residues. The V gene end was trimmed by 10 bases and the J gene end by 5 bases; junction bases not matched to a gene: 18. The CDR3 sequence is CATRAGGPPQMETQYF. The CDR3 region has the DNA TGTGCCACCAGGGCAGGGGGCCCTCCCCAGATGGAGACCCAGTACTTC.